The 3 T cell receptor beta chains below come from one sample, sequenced in a study of shared clonotypes between healthy human individuals. Repertoires were generated with immunoSEQ multiplex PCR, while TCRdb's copy carries only in-frame clones and drops some. Of under 2,000,000 clones listed, less than 95% are singletons. Naive CD8 populations comprised CD45RO-negative cells positively selected for CCR7, excluding terminally differentiated effector memory CD45RA+ cells. The sequenced sample was naive CD8+ T cells sorted from blood. Every receptor here comes from a man between 18 and 29 years old in good health.

This clone was detected a few times. The chain joins TRBV2 to TRBJ1-6; no definite D call. The germline V gene has CDR1 SNHLY and CDR2 FYNNEI. The CDR3 has 16 residues. V lost 0 bases to trimming and J lost 8 bases, with 14 bases between them. CDR3 in amino acids: CASSEALGGRDSPLHF. CDR3 DNA: TGTGCCAGCAGTGAAGCGCTCGGAGGGCGGGATTCACCCCTCCACTTT.

The V and J genes are TRBV7-9 and TRBJ2-7; D is undetermined. This CDR3 region has 11 residues. With 7 bases removed from V and 6 bases from J, the gap between germline ends came to 10 bases. Germline CDR1 reads SEHNR; CDR2 reads FQNEAQ (reference sequence). CDR3 residues: CASTTGPEQYF. The CDR3 DNA sequence: TGTGCCAGCACCACCGGTCCCGAGCAGTACTTC.

The gene calls are TRBV7-2 and TRBJ2-3; perhaps TRBD2 as D (6 bases). Trimming took off 5 bases at V and 2 bases at J, with 14 bases between the two ends. CDR3 length equals 15 residues. Germline V gene sequence: CDR1 SGHTA, CDR2 FQGNSA. For the CDR3, the DNA is TGTGCCAGCAGCCTCTACCGCGGGAACACAGATACGCAGTATTTT. This translates into CASSLYRGNTDTQYF.